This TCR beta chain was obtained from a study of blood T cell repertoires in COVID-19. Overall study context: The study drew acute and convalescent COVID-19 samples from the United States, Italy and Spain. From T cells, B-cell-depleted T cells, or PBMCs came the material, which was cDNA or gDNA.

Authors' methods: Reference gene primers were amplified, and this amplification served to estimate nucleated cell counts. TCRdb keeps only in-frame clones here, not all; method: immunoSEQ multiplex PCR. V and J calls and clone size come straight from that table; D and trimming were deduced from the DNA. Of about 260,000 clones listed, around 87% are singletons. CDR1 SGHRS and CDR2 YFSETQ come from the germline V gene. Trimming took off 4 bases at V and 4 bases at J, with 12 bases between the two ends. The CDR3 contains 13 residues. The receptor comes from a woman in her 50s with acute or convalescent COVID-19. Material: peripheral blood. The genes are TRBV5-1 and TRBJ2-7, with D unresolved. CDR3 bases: TGCGCCAGCAGCCCCCCTTGGCCATACGAGCAGTACTTC. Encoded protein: CASSPPWPYEQYF.